This TCR beta chain appears in the sequencing data of a study of T cell repertoires in cytomegalovirus infection. The CDR3 contains 15 residues. Germline V gene sequence: CDR1 MGHDK, CDR2 SYGVNS. Trimming shortened V by 5 bases and J by 8 bases, and 18 bases separated the two germline ends. TCRdb called the reads again in MiXCR, with one record for every CDR3 protein. In the table there are around 430,000 distinct CDR3 sequences, about 42% of which are singletons. With regard to this clonotype: What it recognizes is unknown.

The source is a human donor in good health (CMV status not recorded). Some clones in this sample may be carry-over from other donors' samples. The specimen comprised cultured PBMCs, sampled from culture after CMV antigen stimulation. V is TRBV25-1 and J is TRBJ1-4; the D is unclear. The CDR3 loop reads CASSPPGVLGEKLFF. In DNA form, the CDR3 reads TGTGCCAGCAGTCCCCCCGGGGTCCTTGGGGAAAAACTGTTTTTT.